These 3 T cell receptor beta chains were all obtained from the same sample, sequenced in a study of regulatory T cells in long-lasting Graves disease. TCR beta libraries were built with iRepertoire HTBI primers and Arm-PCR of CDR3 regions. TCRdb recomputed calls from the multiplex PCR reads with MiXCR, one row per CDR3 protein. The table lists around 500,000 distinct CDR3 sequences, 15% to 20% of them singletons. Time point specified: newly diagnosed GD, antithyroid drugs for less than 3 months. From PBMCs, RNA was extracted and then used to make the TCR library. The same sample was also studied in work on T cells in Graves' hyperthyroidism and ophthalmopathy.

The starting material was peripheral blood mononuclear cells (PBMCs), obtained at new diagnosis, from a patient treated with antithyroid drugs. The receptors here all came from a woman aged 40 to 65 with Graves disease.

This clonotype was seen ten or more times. The CDR3 DNA reads TGTGCCAGCAGCTTATACGACACAGATACGCAGTATTTT. Protein product: CASSLYDTDTQYF. The chain combines TRBV7-2 with TRBJ2-3; no clear D gene. The CDR3 is 13 amino acids. Trimming took 2 bases from V and 2 from J, leaving 5 bases between them. The germline V gene encodes CDR1 SGHTA and CDR2 FQGNSA.

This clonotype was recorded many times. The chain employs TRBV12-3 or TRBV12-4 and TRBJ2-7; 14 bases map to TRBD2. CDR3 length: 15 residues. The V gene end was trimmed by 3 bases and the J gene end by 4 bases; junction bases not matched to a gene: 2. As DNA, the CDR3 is TGTGCCAGCAGTTTTGGGACTAGCGGGGGTTACGAGCAGTACTTC. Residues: CASSFGTSGGYEQYF.

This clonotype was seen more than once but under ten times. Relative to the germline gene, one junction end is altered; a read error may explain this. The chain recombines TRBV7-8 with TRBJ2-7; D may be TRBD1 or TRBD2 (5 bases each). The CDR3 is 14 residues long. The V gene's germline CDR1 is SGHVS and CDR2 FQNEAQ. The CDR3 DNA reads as TGCGCCAGCAGCCAAGGGATGGGGGATTACGAGCAGTACTTC. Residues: CASSQGMGDYEQYF.